These T cell receptor beta chains were read from a single sample in a study of Ad26.COV2.S vaccination and SARS-CoV-2 variants. TCRdb keeps only in-frame clones here, not all; method: immunoSEQ multiplex PCR. The sample lists roughly 700,000 clones, roughly 90% occurring once. The sequencing here drew on peripheral blood, taken in a trial of Ad26.COV2.S vaccine versus placebo. These TCRs come from a person between 18 and 65 years old who received the Ad26.COV2.S COVID-19 vaccine or a placebo. CDR3s include the opening cysteine and the closing phenylalanine or tryptophan. D genes are given only for firm matches. Not all rows give a size; the values are once, few, many and, for expanded clones, a class.

clone_size	d_call	j_call	cdr3_length	v_call	cdr3_nt	cdr3_aa
.	.	TRBJ2-2	15	TRBV10-3	TGTGCCATCAGTGGCAGGGGAGCGGACACCGGGGAGCTGTTTTTT	CAISGRGADTGELFF
.	TRBD1	TRBJ2-5	14	TRBV6-5	TGTGCCAGCAGCTCTGGACAGGGACGAGAGACCCAGTACTTC	CASSSGQGRETQYF
.	.	TRBJ1-2	9	TRBV20-1	TGCAGTGTCGGTCTTATCCACACCTTC	CSVGLIHTF
.	TRBD1	TRBJ1-5	14	TRBV18	TGTGCCAGCTCACGGGACAGGGGGTATCAGCCCCAGCATTTT	CASSRDRGYQPQHF
.	.	TRBJ1-2	14	TRBV5-1	TGCGCCAGCAGCTTTGGGACCGACATCGGTGGCTACACCTTC	CASSFGTDIGGYTF
.	.	TRBJ1-5	14	TRBV7-6	TGTGCCAGCAGCCTTAGGGACAGCAATCAGCCCCAGCATTTT	CASSLRDSNQPQHF
.	.	TRBJ2-5	15	TRBV11-2	TGTGCCAGCAGCTTAGGGCAGGGCTGGGGAGAGACCCAGTACTTC	CASSLGQGWGETQYF
few	TRBD1	TRBJ2-7	14	TRBV10-1	TGCGCCAGCAGTGGGCCCGGACAGGGGGACGAGCAGTACTTC	CASSGPGQGDEQYF
.	.	TRBJ1-1	14	TRBV18	TGTGCCAGCTCACCACTCAGGGTCCACACTGAAGCTTTCTTT	CASSPLRVHTEAFF
.	.	TRBJ2-3	15	TRBV7-3	TGTGCCAGCAGCAAAGGCAGGGGCGGGACAGATACGCAGTATTTT	CASSKGRGGTDTQYF
.	.	TRBJ1-1	15	TRBV11-2	TGTGCCAGCAGCTCGCCGGGAGGGGCGGGAACTGAAGCTTTCTTT	CASSSPGGAGTEAFF
.	.	TRBJ1-5	16	TRBV3-1/TRBV3-2	TGTGCCAGCAGCCAAGGTGTCTTTGGGGGGAATCAGCCCCAGCATTTT	CASSQGVFGGNQPQHF
few	TRBD1	TRBJ1-5	13	TRBV4-3	TGCGCCAGCAGCAACAGGGGAGATCAGCCCCAGCATTTT	CASSNRGDQPQHF
.	.	TRBJ1-6	15	TRBV7-9	TGTGCCAGCAGCTTCCTGGGGGGTCAAAATTCACCCCTCCACTTT	CASSFLGGQNSPLHF
.	TRBD1	TRBJ2-3	14	TRBV11-2	TGTGCCAGCAGCTCGGGACAGAGCACAGATACGCAGTATTTT	CASSSGQSTDTQYF
.	.	TRBJ1-4	14	TRBV3-1/TRBV3-2	TGTGCCAGCAGCCCAACGCTCGGGGGTGAAAAACTGTTTTTT	CASSPTLGGEKLFF
few	.	TRBJ2-1	14	TRBV13	TGTGCCAGCAGCCTCCCGCAGGGTTACAATGAGCAGTTCTTC	CASSLPQGYNEQFF
once	.	TRBJ2-1	14	TRBV18	TGTGCCAGCTCACCCCCACTAGGCTACAATGAGCAGTTCTTC	CASSPPLGYNEQFF
.	TRBD1	TRBJ2-7	14	TRBV30	TGTGCCTGGAACCCGGGACAGGGTACGTGGGAGCAGTACTTC	CAWNPGQGTWEQYF
.	TRBD2	TRBJ2-1	17	TRBV5-1	TGCGCCAGCAGCTTGAGTGCGGGGGAGAATTTTGGCAATGAGCAGTTCTTC	CASSLSAGENFGNEQFF
.	.	TRBJ1-2	13	TRBV9	TGTGCCAGCAGCGTCGCAGCTAACTATGGCTACACCTTC	CASSVAANYGYTF
.	TRBD2	TRBJ2-6	16	TRBV7-2	TGTGCCAGCAGCTTAGCGCGGGGGTCTGGGGCCAACGTCCTGACTTTC	CASSLARGSGANVLTF
.	TRBD2	TRBJ2-3	18	TRBV9	TGTGCCAGCAGCTACGGACTAGCGGGGGGGCCTCGCACAGATACGCAGTATTTT	CASSYGLAGGPRTDTQYF
.	TRBD2	TRBJ2-1	19	TRBV3-1/TRBV3-2	TGTGCCAGCAGCCAAGATCTCGGGGCGGGCGGGAGCTCCTACAATGAGCAGTTCTTC	CASSQDLGAGGSSYNEQFF
.	TRBD2	TRBJ2-7	14	TRBV20-1	TGCAGTGCTAGTGGGCGGGGGAGCTCCTACGAGCAGTACTTC	CSASGRGSSYEQYF
.	TRBD1	TRBJ2-7	14	TRBV5-3	TGTGCCAGAAACTGGGACAGGGTTCCCTACGAGCAGTACTTC	CARNWDRVPYEQYF
.	.	TRBJ2-3	16	TRBV15	TGTGCCACCAGCAGGGAACGGGGGCGCCCCACAGATACGCAGTATTTT	CATSRERGRPTDTQYF
.	TRBD1	TRBJ1-2	17	TRBV7-2	TGTGCCAGCAGCTTAGGAGGCCGGGACAGGGCGATCTATGGCTACACCTTC	CASSLGGRDRAIYGYTF
.	TRBD2	TRBJ2-7	13	TRBV6-5	TGTGCCAGCAGAGGGACTAGCGGCTACGAGCAGTACTTC	CASRGTSGYEQYF
.	.	TRBJ1-5	16	TRBV21-1	TGTGCCAGCAGCAAAGGACGACAGTGTAGCAATCAGCCCCAGCATTTT	CASSKGRQCSNQPQHF
.	TRBD2	TRBJ2-3	14	TRBV30	TGTGCCTGGAGTGTAGCGGGGGGCACAGATACGCAGTATTTT	CAWSVAGGTDTQYF
.	.	TRBJ1-3	17	TRBV5-1	TGCGCCAGCAGCTTGGGAAACAGTTACTTCTCTGGAAACACCATATATTTT	CASSLGNSYFSGNTIYF
.	.	TRBJ1-4	15	TRBV7-2	TGTGCCAGCAGCCCCAATGGGTGGGCTAATGAAAAACTGTTTTTT	CASSPNGWANEKLFF
.	.	TRBJ2-3	12	TRBV29-1	TGCAGCGTTGAAAGCGGGACAGATACGCAGTATTTT	CSVESGTDTQYF
.	TRBD2	TRBJ2-1	19	TRBV5-3	TGTGCCAGAAGCTTGGATGGTAGCGGGAGGTGGATGGGGTACAATGAGCAGTTCTTC	CARSLDGSGRWMGYNEQFF
.	.	TRBJ2-2	15	TRBV19	TGTGCCAGTAGTATAAGCGCTCACAACACCGGGGAGCTGTTTTTT	CASSISAHNTGELFF
.	.	TRBJ1-1	16	TRBV5-1	TGCGCCAGCAGCTTGTCGTCCGGGTCTAGTGGGACCGAAGCTTTCTTT	CASSLSSGSSGTEAFF
few	.	TRBJ2-1	14	TRBV7-9	TGTGCCAGCAGCCGTCCTTTCGGGAGCAATGAGCAGTTCTTC	CASSRPFGSNEQFF
.	TRBD2	TRBJ2-1	19	TRBV10-3	TGTGCCATCAGTGGTACCACCAGCGGGGGGGCCAAAGATTACAATGAGCAGTTCTTC	CAISGTTSGGAKDYNEQFF
.	.	TRBJ1-2	13	TRBV7-9	TGTGCCAGCAGCTTAGCGGGAGGGAATGGCTACACCTTC	CASSLAGGNGYTF
.	TRBD1	TRBJ2-7	18	TRBV7-6	TGTGCCAGCAGCCCTATGAATAATCCCGGGACAGGGTTCTACGAGCAGTACTTC	CASSPMNNPGTGFYEQYF
.	TRBD1	TRBJ1-5	14	TRBV7-6	TGTGCCAGCAGCTTAGGGACAGGGAATCAGCCCCAGCATTTT	CASSLGTGNQPQHF
.	.	TRBJ2-7	15	TRBV5-1	TGCGCCAGCAGCTTACCGGGTTCCCTTTCCTACGAGCAGTACTTC	CASSLPGSLSYEQYF
.	TRBD1	TRBJ1-3	14	TRBV10-3	TGTGCCATCAGCCCCGGGACAGCCGGAAACACCATATATTTT	CAISPGTAGNTIYF
.	TRBD1	TRBJ2-7	15	TRBV18	TGTGCCAGCTCACCCCACCCGGACAGGGGTGAAGAGCAGTACTTC	CASSPHPDRGEEQYF
.	TRBD2	TRBJ2-7	15	TRBV27	TGTGCCAGCAGTTCCGAGGGGACTAGCTTCTACGAGCAGTACTTC	CASSSEGTSFYEQYF
.	.	TRBJ2-2	14	TRBV2	TGTGCCAGCAGTGTTGGAGGGGCCACCGGGGAGCTGTTTTTT	CASSVGGATGELFF
.	TRBD2	TRBJ2-2	18	TRBV7-2	TGTGCCAGCAGCCCTCGGGGGAGCGGGAGGGGGAACACCGGGGAGCTGTTTTTT	CASSPRGSGRGNTGELFF
.	.	TRBJ2-6	14	TRBV25-1	TGTGCCAGCAGTTTGGGATCTGGGGCCAACGTCCTGACTTTC	CASSLGSGANVLTF
.	TRBD2	TRBJ2-1	14	TRBV6-2/TRBV6-3	TGTGCCAGCAGTTCGGTAGCGGGGTACAATGAGCAGTTCTTC	CASSSVAGYNEQFF
.	.	TRBJ1-2	14	TRBV10-3	TGTGCCATCAGTGTGCCGGACCCGGGTTATGGCTACACCTTC	CAISVPDPGYGYTF
.	.	TRBJ2-1	16	TRBV7-9	TGTGCCAGCAGCTTAAGAGGGGGAGGCTCCTACAATGAGCAGTTCTTC	CASSLRGGGSYNEQFF
.	TRBD2	TRBJ2-3	16	TRBV24-1	TGTGCCACCAGTGACCAGACTAGCGGGGGGGTAGATACGCAGTATTTT	CATSDQTSGGVDTQYF
.	.	TRBJ2-2	13	TRBV10-3	TGTGCCATCAGTGATGGTGGTTCTGGGGAGCTGTTTTTT	CAISDGGSGELFF
.	.	TRBJ2-5	15	TRBV19	TGTGCCAGTAGTATAGATCAACGTGGAACCCAGACCCAGTACTTC	CASSIDQRGTQTQYF
few	.	TRBJ1-3	17	TRBV15	TGTGCCACCAGCAGAGATCCAGCTGTCTTCTCTGGAAACACCATATATTTT	CATSRDPAVFSGNTIYF
.	.	TRBJ2-2	13	TRBV6-6	TGTGCCAGCAGTTTTGGGGGCACCGGGGAGCTGTTTTTT	CASSFGGTGELFF